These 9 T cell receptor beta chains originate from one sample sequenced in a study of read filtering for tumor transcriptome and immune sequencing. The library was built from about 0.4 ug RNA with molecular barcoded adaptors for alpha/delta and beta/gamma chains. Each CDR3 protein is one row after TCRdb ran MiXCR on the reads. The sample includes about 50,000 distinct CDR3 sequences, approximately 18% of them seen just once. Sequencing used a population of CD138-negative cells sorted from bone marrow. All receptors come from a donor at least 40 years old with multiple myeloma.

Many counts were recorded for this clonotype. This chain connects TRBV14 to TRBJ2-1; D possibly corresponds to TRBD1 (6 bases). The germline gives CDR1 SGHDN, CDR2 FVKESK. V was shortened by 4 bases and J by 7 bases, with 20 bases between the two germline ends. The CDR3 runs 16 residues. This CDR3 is CASSPLEWGHMNEQFF. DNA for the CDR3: TGTGCCAGCAGCCCCCTAGAGTGGGGGCATATGAATGAGCAGTTCTTC.

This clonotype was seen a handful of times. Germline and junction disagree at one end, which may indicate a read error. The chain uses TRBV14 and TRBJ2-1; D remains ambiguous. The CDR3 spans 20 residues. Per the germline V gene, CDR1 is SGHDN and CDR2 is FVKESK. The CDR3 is CASGQDCECGLNSSYNEQFF. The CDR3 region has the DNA TGTGCCAGCGGCCAAGACTGCGAATGTGGGTTAAATAGCTCCTACAATGAGCAGTTCTTC.

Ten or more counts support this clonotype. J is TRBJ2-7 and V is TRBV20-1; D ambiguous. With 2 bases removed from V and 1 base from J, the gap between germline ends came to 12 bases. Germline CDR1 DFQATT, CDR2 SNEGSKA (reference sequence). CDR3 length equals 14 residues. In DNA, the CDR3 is TGCAGTGCTAGATCGGACGGCGAATCCTACGAGCAGTACTTC. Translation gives CSARSDGESYEQYF.

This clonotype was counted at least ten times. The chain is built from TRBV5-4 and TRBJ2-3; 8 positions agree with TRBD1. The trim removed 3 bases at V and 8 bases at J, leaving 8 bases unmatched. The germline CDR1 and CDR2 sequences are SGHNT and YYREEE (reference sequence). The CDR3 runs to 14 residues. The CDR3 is CASSSQQGDVTQYF. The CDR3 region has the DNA TGTGCCAGCAGCTCCCAACAGGGGGATGTTACGCAGTATTTT.

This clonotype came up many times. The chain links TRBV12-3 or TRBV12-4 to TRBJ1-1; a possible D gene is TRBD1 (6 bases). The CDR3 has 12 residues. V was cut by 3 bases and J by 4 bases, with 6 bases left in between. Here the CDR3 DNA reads TGTGCCAGCAGTTTCAGGGGCACTGAAGCTTTCTTT. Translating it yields CASSFRGTEAFF.

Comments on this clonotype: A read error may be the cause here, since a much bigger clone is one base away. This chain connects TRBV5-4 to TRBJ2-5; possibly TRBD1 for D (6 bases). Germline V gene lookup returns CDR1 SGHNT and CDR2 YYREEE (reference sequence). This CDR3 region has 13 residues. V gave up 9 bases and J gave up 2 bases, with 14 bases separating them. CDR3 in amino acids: CATQGQIQETQYF. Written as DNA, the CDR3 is TGTGCCACCCAAGGACAGATACAAGAGACCCAGTACTTC. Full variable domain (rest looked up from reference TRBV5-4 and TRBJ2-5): ETGVTQSPTHLIKTRGQQVTLRCSSQSGHNTVSWYQQALGQGPQFIFQYYREEENGRGNFPPRFSGLQFPNYSSELNVNALELDDSALYLCATQGQIQETQYFGPGTRLLVL.

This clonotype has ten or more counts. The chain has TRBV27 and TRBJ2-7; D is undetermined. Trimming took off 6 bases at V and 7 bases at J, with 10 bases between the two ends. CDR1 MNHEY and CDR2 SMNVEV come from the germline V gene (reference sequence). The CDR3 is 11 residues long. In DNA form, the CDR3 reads TGTGCCAGCAGCCCTCTCGTAGAGCAGTACTTC. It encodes CASSPLVEQYF.

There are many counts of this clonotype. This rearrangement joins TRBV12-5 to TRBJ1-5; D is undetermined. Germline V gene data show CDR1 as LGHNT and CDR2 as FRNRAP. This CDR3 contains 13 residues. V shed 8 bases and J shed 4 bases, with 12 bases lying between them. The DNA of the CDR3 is TGTGCTAGTTTCGGAATGGGGAATCAGCCCCAGCATTTT. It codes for CASFGMGNQPQHF.

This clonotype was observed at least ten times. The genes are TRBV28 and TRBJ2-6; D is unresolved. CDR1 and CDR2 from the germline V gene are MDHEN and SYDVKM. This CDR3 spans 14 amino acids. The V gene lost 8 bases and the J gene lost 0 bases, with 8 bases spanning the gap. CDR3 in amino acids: CASEETSGANVLTF. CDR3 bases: TGTGCCAGCGAGGAGACCTCTGGGGCCAACGTCCTGACTTTC.